This paragraph covers one T cell receptor beta chain sequence. These data are taken from a study of blood T cell repertoires in COVID-19. Study details: PBMCs, B-cell-depleted T cells, or T cells were the source of the cDNA or gDNA that made up the material.

Assay: immunoSEQ multiplex PCR; the TCRdb copy retains only in-frame clones and omits some. The sample holds 65,000 to 95,000 clones, about four fifths seen once. Trimming at V came to 1 base and at J to 9 bases, leaving 3 bases not matched to a gene. The germline gives CDR1 LNHDA, CDR2 SQIVND (reference sequence). CDR3 size: 15 residues. The sequence came from a woman between 35 and 50 years old with active or convalescent COVID-19. The specimen sequenced was peripheral blood. The gene calls are TRBV19 and TRBJ2-1, with 13 positions matching TRBD2. CDR3 coding DNA: TGTGCCAGTAGTATAGGGCGACTAGCGGGGGGTGAGCAGTTCTTC. This sequence encodes CASSIGRLAGGEQFF.